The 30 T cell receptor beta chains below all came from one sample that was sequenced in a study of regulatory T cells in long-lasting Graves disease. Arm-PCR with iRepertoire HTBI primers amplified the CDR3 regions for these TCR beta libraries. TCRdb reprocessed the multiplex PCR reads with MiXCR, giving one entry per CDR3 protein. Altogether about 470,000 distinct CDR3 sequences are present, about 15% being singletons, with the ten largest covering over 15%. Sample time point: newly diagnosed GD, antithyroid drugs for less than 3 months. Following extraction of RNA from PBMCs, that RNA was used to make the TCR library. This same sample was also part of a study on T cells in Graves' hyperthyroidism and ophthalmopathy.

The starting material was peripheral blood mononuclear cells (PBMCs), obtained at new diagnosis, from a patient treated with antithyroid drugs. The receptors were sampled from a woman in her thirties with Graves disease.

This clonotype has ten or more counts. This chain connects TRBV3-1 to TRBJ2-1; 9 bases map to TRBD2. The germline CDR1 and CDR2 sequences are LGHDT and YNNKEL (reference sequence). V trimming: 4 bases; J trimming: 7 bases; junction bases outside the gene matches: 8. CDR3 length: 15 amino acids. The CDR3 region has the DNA TGTGCCAGCAGCCGGCAGCGGGAGGTGGCAAATGAGCAGTTCTTC. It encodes CASSRQREVANEQFF.

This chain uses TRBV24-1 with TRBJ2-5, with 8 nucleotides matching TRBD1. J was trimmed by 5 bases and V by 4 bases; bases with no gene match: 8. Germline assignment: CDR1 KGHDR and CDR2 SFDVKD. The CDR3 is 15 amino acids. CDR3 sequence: CATSEAGGGWETQYF. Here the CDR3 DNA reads TGTGCCACCAGTGAGGCAGGGGGCGGTTGGGAGACCCAGTACTTC.

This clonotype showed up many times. The CDR3 DNA reads as TGTGCCAGCAGTGAGACAGGGGGGAACTATGGCTACACCTTC. Encoded protein: CASSETGGNYGYTF. This rearrangement joins TRBV12-3 or TRBV12-4 to TRBJ1-2, with 9 bases that match TRBD1. Trimming at V came to 5 bases and at J to 2 bases, leaving 3 bases not matched to a gene. The CDR3 runs 14 residues.

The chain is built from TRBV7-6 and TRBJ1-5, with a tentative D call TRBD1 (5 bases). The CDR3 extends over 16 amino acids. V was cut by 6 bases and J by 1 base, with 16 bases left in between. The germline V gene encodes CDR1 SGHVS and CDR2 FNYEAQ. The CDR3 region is CASRLNPRVSNQPQHF. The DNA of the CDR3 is TGTGCCAGCAGACTGAACCCCAGGGTGAGCAATCAGCCCCAGCATTTT.

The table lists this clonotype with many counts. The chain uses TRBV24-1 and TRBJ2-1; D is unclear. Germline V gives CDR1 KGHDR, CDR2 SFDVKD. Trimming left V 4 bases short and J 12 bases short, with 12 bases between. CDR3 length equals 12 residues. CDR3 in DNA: TGTGCCACCAGTGACCCGTTAAAGGGGCAGTTCTTC. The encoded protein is CATSDPLKGQFF.

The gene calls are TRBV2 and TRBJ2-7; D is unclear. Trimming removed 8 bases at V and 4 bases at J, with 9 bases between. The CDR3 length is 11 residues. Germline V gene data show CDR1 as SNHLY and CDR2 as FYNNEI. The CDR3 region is CASYSRYEQYF. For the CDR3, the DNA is TGTGCCAGCTACTCAAGGTACGAGCAGTACTTC.

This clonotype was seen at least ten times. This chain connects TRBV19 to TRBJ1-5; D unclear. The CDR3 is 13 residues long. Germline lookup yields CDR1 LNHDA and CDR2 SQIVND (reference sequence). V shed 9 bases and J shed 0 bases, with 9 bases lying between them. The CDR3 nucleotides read TGTGCCAGCAGTCCAAATAGCAATCAGCCCCAGCATTTT. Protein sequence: CASSPNSNQPQHF.

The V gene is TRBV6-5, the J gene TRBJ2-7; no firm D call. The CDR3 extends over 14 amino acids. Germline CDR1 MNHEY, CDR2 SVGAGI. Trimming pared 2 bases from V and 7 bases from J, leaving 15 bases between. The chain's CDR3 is CASSYMGPFEEQYF. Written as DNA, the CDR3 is TGTGCCAGCAGTTACATGGGTCCTTTTGAGGAGCAGTACTTC.

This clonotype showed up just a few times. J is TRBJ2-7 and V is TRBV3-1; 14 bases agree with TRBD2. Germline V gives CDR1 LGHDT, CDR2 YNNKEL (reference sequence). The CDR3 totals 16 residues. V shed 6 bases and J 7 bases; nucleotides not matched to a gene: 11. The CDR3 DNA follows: TGTGCCAGCAGAAAAGGGACTAGCGGGAGTCAGGGTGAGCAGTACTTC. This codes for CASRKGTSGSQGEQYF.

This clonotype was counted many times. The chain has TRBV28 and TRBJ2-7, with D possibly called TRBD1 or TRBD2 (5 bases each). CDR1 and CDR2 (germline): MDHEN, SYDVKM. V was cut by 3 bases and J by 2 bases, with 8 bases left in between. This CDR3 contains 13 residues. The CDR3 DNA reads TGTGCCAGCAGTTTTCAGGGACCCTACGAGCAGTACTTC. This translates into CASSFQGPYEQYF.

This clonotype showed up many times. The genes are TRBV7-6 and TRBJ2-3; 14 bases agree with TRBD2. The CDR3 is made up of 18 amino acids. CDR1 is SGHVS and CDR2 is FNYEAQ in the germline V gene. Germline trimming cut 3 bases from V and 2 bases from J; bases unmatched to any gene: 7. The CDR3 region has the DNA TGTGCCAGCAGCTTGGGACTAGCGGGAGTGACAACCACAGATACGCAGTATTTT. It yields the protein CASSLGLAGVTTTDTQYF.

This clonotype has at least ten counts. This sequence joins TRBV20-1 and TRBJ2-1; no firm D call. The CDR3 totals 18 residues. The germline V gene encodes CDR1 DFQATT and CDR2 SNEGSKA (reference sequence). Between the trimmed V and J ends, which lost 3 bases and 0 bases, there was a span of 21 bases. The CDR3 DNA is TGCAGTGCTAGTGACCGAGAGCCAGTCCACAGCTCCTACAATGAGCAGTTCTTC. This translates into CSASDREPVHSSYNEQFF.

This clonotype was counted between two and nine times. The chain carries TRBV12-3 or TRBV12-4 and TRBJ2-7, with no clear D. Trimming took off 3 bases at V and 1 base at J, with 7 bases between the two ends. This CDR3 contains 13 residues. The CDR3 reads CASSFGASYEQYF. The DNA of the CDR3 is TGTGCCAGCAGTTTTGGAGCGTCCTACGAGCAGTACTTC.

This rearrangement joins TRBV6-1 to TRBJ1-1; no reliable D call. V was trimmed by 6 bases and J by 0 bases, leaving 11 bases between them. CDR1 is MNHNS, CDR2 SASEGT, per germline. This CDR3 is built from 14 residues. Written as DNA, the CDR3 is TGTGCCAGCAGAGCAGACGGTATGAACACTGAAGCTTTCTTT. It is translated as CASRADGMNTEAFF.

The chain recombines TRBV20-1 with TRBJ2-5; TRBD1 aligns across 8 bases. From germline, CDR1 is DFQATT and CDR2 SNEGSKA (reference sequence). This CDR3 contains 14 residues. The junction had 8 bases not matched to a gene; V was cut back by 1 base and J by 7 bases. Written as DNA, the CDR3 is TGCAGTGCTAGAGGGACAGGGAACGTCGGGACCCAGTACTTC. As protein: CSARGTGNVGTQYF.

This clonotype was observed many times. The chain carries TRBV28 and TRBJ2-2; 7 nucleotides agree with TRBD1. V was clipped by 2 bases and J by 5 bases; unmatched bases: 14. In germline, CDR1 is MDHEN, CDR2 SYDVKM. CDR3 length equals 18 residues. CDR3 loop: CASSLSPPDRERTGELFF. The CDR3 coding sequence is TGTGCCAGCAGTTTAAGCCCGCCTGACAGGGAACGGACCGGGGAGCTGTTTTTT.

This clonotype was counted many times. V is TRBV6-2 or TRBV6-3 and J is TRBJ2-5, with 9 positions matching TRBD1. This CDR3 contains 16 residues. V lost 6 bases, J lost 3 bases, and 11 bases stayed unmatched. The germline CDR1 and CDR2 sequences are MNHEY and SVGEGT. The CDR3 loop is CASRGIGQGREETQYF. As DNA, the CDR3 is TGTGCCAGCAGGGGAATCGGACAGGGGCGGGAAGAGACCCAGTACTTC.

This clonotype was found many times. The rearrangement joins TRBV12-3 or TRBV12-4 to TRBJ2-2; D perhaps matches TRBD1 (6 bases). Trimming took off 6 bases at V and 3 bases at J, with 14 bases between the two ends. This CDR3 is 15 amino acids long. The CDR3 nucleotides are TGTGCCAGCAGCCTGGACAGCTGGTACACCGGGGAGCTGTTTTTT. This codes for CASSLDSWYTGELFF.

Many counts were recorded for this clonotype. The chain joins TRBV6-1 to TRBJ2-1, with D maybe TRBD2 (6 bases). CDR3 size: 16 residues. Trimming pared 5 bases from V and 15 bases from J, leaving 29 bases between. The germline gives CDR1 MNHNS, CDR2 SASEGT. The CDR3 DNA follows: TGTGCCAGCAGTCCCGAAGGCGTCTTCCTAGCGCACCTGGGGTTCTTC. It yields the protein CASSPEGVFLAHLGFF.

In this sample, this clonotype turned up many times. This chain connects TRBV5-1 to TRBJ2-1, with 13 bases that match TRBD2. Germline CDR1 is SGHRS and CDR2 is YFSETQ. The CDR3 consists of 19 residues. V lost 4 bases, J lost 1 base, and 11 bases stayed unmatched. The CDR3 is CASSLRTSGSPFSYNEQFF. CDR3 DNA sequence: TGCGCCAGCAGCCTAAGGACTAGCGGGAGTCCTTTTTCCTACAATGAGCAGTTCTTC.

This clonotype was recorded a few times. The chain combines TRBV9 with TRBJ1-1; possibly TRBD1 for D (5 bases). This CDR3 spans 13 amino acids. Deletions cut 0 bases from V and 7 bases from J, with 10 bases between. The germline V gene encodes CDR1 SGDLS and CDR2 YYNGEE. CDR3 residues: CASSVGRDNEAFF. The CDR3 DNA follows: TGTGCCAGCAGCGTAGGCAGGGATAATGAAGCTTTCTTT.

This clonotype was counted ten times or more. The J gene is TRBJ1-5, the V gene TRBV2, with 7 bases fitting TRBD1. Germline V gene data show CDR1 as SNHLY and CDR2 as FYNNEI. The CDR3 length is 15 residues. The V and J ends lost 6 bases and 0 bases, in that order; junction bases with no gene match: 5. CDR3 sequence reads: CASRGQMHSNQPQHF. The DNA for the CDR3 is TGTGCCAGCAGGGGACAGATGCATAGCAATCAGCCCCAGCATTTT.

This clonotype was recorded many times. The CDR3 DNA follows: TGTGCCAGCAGTCCCATGGGCGGGAGCGTCACAGATACGCAGTATTTT. Translation: CASSPMGGSVTDTQYF. The chain is built from TRBV28 and TRBJ2-3; TRBD2 agrees at 7 bases. In germline, CDR1 is MDHEN, CDR2 SYDVKM. The CDR3 is 16 residues long. V lost 5 bases, J lost 2 bases, and 10 bases stayed unmatched.

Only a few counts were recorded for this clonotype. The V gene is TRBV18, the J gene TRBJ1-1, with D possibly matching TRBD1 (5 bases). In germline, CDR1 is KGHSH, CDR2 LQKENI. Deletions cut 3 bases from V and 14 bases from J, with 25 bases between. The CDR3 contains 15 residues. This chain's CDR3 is CASSPSDSGTSFTFF. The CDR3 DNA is TGTGCCAGCTCACCGAGCGACTCTGGGACCTCATTCACGTTCTTT.

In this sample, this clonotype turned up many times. The CDR3 loop reads CAIRGRNYEQYF. CDR3 in DNA: TGTGCCATAAGGGGACGGAACTACGAGCAGTACTTC. The V call is TRBV6-1, the J call TRBJ2-7; tentatively, D is TRBD1 or TRBD2 (5 bases each). The length of the CDR3 is 12 residues. The V gene lost 10 bases and the J gene lost 3 bases, with 13 bases spanning the gap. Germline CDR1 reads MNHNS; CDR2 reads SASEGT.

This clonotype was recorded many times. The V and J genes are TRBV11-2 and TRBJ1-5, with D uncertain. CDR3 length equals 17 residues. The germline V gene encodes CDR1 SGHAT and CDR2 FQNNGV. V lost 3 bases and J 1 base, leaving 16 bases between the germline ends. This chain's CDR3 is CASSLLIINGSNQPQHF. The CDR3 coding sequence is TGTGCCAGCAGCTTGCTAATTATAAACGGGAGCAATCAGCCCCAGCATTTT.

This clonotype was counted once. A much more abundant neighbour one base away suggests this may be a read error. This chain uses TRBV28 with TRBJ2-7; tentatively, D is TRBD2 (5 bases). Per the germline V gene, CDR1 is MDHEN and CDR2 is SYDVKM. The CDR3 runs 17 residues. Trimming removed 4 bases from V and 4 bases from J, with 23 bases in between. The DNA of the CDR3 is TGTGCCAGCAGTTCCCGACTCGAAGTAGGGAGCAAGTACGAGCAGTACTTC. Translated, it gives CASSSRLEVGSKYEQYF.

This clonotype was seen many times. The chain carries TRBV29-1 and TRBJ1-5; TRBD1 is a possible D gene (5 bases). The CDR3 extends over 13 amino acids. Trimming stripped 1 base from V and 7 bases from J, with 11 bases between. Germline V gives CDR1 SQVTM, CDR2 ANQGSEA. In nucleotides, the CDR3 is TGCAGCGTTGAAGGGGGGGAGGGACAGCCCCAGCATTTT. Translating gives CSVEGGEGQPQHF.

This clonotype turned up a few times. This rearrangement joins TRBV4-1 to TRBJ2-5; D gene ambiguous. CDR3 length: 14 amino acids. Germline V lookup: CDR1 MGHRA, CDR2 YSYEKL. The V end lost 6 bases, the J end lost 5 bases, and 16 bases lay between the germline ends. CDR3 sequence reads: CASRPNYGPETQYF. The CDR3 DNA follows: TGCGCCAGCAGGCCCAACTACGGACCGGAGACCCAGTACTTC.

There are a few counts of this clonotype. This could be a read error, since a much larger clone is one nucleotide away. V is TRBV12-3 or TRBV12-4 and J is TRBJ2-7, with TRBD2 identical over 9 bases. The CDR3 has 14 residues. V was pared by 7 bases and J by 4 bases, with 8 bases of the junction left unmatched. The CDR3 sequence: CASNVAGEGYEQYF. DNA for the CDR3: TGTGCCAGCAATGTAGCGGGAGAAGGTTACGAGCAGTACTTC.